This T cell receptor beta chain stems from a study of memory CD4+ T cells and cytomegalovirus serostatus. Single viable CD3+CD4+CD8-CD45RO+ cells were sorted as the memory CD4+ T cells. Only in-frame clones appear in the TCRdb table, and some are missing; sequencing was by immunoSEQ multiplex PCR. The repertoire includes about 82,000 clones, 80% of them detected once, and around 0.73% sits in the top ten. The trim removed 5 bases at V and 3 bases at J, leaving 7 bases unmatched. Germline assignment: CDR1 SEHNR and CDR2 FQNEAQ (reference sequence). The CDR3 sequence is 15 residues long. The genes are TRBV7-9 and TRBJ1-5; 7 bases match TRBD1. Sequenced: memory CD4+ T cells from blood. The receptor's source is an adult in good health and CMV-seronegative. The CDR3: CASSQLGTVNQPQHF. The CDR3 bases are TGTGCCAGCAGCCAGCTAGGGACAGTCAATCAGCCCCAGCATTTT.